The clone carrying this T cell receptor beta chain showed up just a few times. Germline CDR1 reads MNHEY; CDR2 reads SMNVEV (reference sequence). CDR3 length: 17 residues. Losses at the gene ends were 3 bases for V and 4 bases for J; bases not matched to a gene: 14. The source of the sample is a study of cytomegalovirus exposure and HLA in healthy donors. Method: immunoSEQ multiplex PCR; TCRdb's copy keeps in-frame clones and lacks some. The sample has a few hundred thousand clones, roughly 88% seen once. V is TRBV27 and J is TRBJ2-7, with 8 nucleotides matching TRBD2. Specimen: PBMCs. This receptor was identified in a woman aged 18-30 years in good health and CMV-seronegative. CDR3 in amino acids: CASSFGTRGFSQYEQYF. CDR3 nucleotide sequence: TGTGCCAGCAGTTTTGGGACTAGAGGGTTTTCGCAATACGAGCAGTACTTC.